Shown below are 18 T cell receptor beta chains from a single sample sequenced in a study of chemoradiotherapy in HPV16-positive cancers. The table came from immunoSEQ multiplex PCR; TCRdb's copy has only in-frame clones and leaves some out. The table records around 14,000 clones, around 90% of them present only once. The sequencing here drew on blood, taken from a patient who underwent chemoradiotherapy. These TCRs come from a human donor with HPV-associated anogenital cancer.

V gene TRBV15 combines with J gene TRBJ2-2; 10 bases map to TRBD1. CDR3 length equals 16 residues. Per germline, CDR1 LNHNV and CDR2 YYDKDF (reference sequence). V lost 1 base to trimming and J lost 6 bases; unmatched junction nucleotides: 5. Written as DNA, the CDR3 is TGTGCCACCAGCAGAGGCAGACAGGGGGCGGCCGGGGAGCTGTTTTTT. This sequence encodes CATSRGRQGAAGELFF.

The rearrangement joins TRBV30 to TRBJ2-5; D not resolved. V was clipped by 5 bases and J by 5 bases, with 12 bases between them. The CDR3 runs to 12 residues. CDR1 is GTSNPN, CDR2 SVGIG, per germline (reference sequence). CDR3 coding DNA: TGTGCCTGGGGTAGAAGCAGGGAGACCCAGTACTTC. This encodes CAWGRSRETQYF. Full variable domain (rest looked up from reference TRBV30 and TRBJ2-5): SQTIHQWPATLVQPVGSPLSLECTVEGTSNPNLYWYRQAAGRGLQLLFYSVGIGQISSEVPQNLSASRPQDRQFILSSKKLLLSDSGFYLCAWGRSRETQYFGPGTRLLVL.

This chain uses TRBV30 with TRBJ1-2, with no clear D. Germline V gene sequence: CDR1 GTSNPN, CDR2 SVGIG (reference sequence). V dropped 2 bases and J dropped 12 bases, with 4 bases sitting between them. The CDR3 is 8 amino acids. CDR3 loop: CAWSSHTF. CDR3 DNA: TGTGCCTGGAGTAGCCACACCTTC. Full variable domain (missing parts from reference TRBV30 and TRBJ1-2): SQTIHQWPATLVQPVGSPLSLECTVEGTSNPNLYWYRQAAGRGLQLLFYSVGIGQISSEVPQNLSASRPQDRQFILSSKKLLLSDSGFYLCAWSSHTFGSGTRLTVV.

The chain carries TRBV25-1 and TRBJ1-1; a weak D match, TRBD1 (6 bases). The CDR3 is 14 amino acids. CDR1 and CDR2 from the germline V gene are MGHDK and SYGVNS. With 5 bases removed from V and 2 bases from J, the gap between germline ends came to 12 bases. For the CDR3, the DNA is TGTGCCAGCAGTAAGGGGGGCACCAACACTGAAGCTTTCTTT. It is translated as CASSKGGTNTEAFF. Combining the CDR3 with reference TRBV25-1 and TRBJ1-1 gives the whole variable domain EADIYQTPRYLVIGTGKKITLECSQTMGHDKMYWYQQDPGMELHLIHYSYGVNSTEKGDLSSESTVSRIRTEHFPLTLESARPSHTSQYLCASSKGGTNTEAFFGQGTRLTVV.

V and J are TRBV6-1 and TRBJ1-1; D perhaps matches TRBD1 (6 bases). This CDR3 comprises 14 residues. Germline CDR1 reads MNHNS; CDR2 reads SASEGT. The V and J ends lost 3 bases and 4 bases respectively, with 12 bases between them. As DNA, the CDR3 is TGTGCCAGCAGTGACTTTGGGGGGCTCACTGAAGCTTTCTTT. Translating gives CASSDFGGLTEAFF.

This rearrangement joins TRBV5-1 to TRBJ2-5, with D perhaps being TRBD1 or TRBD2 (5 bases each). The CDR3 runs to 14 residues. V lost 4 bases to trimming and J lost 2 bases, with 12 bases between them. CDR1 and CDR2 (germline): SGHRS, YFSETQ. CDR3 region: CASSPEGRQETQYF. The CDR3 DNA reads TGCGCCAGCAGCCCAGAGGGGCGGCAAGAGACCCAGTACTTC.

The V gene is TRBV10-2, the J gene TRBJ1-1; D is undetermined. Germline V lookup: CDR1 WSHSY, CDR2 SAAADI. Trimming pared 2 bases from V and 4 bases from J, leaving 2 bases between. This CDR3 has 11 residues. CDR3 sequence reads: CASSESTEAFF. CDR3 coding DNA: TGCGCCAGCAGTGAGAGCACTGAAGCTTTCTTT.

This sequence joins TRBV15 and TRBJ1-1; no reliable D call. Germline V gene data show CDR1 as LNHNV and CDR2 as YYDKDF (reference sequence). V was pared by 5 bases and J by 0 bases, with 31 bases between. The CDR3 has 21 amino acids. The CDR3 DNA sequence: TGTGCCACCAGCGGCAAAAAAGAGTTTAGTGAGGGATCTTTAATGAACACTGAAGCTTTCTTT. Amino acids: CATSGKKEFSEGSLMNTEAFF.

The chain combines TRBV18 with TRBJ2-7; 11 positions match TRBD1. The junction had 1 base not matched to a gene; V was cut back by 3 bases and J by 3 bases. The V gene's germline CDR1 is KGHSH and CDR2 LQKENI. CDR3 length: 14 amino acids. The CDR3 sequence: CASSPGTGGYEQYF. The CDR3 DNA reads as TGTGCCAGCTCACCCGGGACAGGGGGCTACGAGCAGTACTTC.

This clone is a singleton in its sample. The CDR3 region has the DNA TGTGCCAGCAGTGTGACTAGCGGGTCCAAAAACATTCAGTACTTC. Its protein product is CASSVTSGSKNIQYF. V gene TRBV6-1 combines with J gene TRBJ2-4, with TRBD2 matching 10 bases. The ends lost 4 bases at V and 2 bases at J; junction bases unmatched: 2. This CDR3 contains 15 residues. Germline lookup yields CDR1 MNHNS and CDR2 SASEGT.

The gene calls are TRBV6-6 and TRBJ2-1, with D perhaps matching TRBD1 or TRBD2 (5 bases each). Germline-derived CDR1 and CDR2 are MNHNY and SVGAGI (reference sequence). V was pared by 5 bases and J by 3 bases, with 11 bases between. The CDR3 extends over 14 amino acids. The CDR3 nucleotides read TGTGCCAGCAGTACGGGGACGAGCTACAATGAGCAGTTCTTC. Amino acid sequence: CASSTGTSYNEQFF.

The chain has TRBV6-5 and TRBJ2-7; D gene ambiguous. The CDR3 has 13 amino acids. Trimming removed 5 bases from V and 4 bases from J, with 12 bases in between. The V gene's germline CDR1 is MNHEY and CDR2 SVGAGI. The CDR3 bases are TGTGCCAGCAGTGCCGCCCGGAATTACGAGCAGTACTTC. Translating it yields CASSAARNYEQYF.

The gene calls are TRBV21-1 and TRBJ2-7; the table gives TRBD1 as D, unverified against the DNA. TRBV21-1 is labeled a pseudogene. CDR3 size: 17 residues. CDR3 DNA: TGTGCCAGCAGCAAAGTAGGGAAGGGCAGGGGGGTCTACGAGCAGTACTTC. It codes for CASSKVGKGRGVYEQYF.

The chain employs TRBV18 and TRBJ1-1; possibly TRBD1 for D (6 bases). V shed 6 bases and J shed 4 bases, with 12 bases lying between them. Germline V gene data show CDR1 as KGHSH and CDR2 as LQKENI. The CDR3 extends over 13 amino acids. DNA for the CDR3: TGTGCCAGCTCTCTCGGACAGTCCACTGAAGCTTTCTTT. It codes for CASSLGQSTEAFF.

V usage is TRBV19 and J usage is TRBJ2-7, with 9 nucleotides matching TRBD1. This CDR3 comprises 13 residues. CDR1 and CDR2 from the germline V gene are LNHDA and SQIVND (reference sequence). The V segment lost 4 bases and the J segment 3 bases; nucleotides outside the gene matches: 1. For the CDR3, the DNA is TGTGCCAGTAGTACGACAGGGGGCTACGAGCAGTACTTC. The encoded protein is CASSTTGGYEQYF. Full variable domain (outside the CDR3, taken from reference TRBV19 and TRBJ2-7): DGGITQSPKYLFRKEGQNVTLSCEQNLNHDAMYWYRQDPGQGLRLIYYSQIVNDFQKGDIAEGYSVSREKKESFPLTVTSAQKNPTAFYLCASSTTGGYEQYFGPGTRLTVT.

This clone was recorded once. V gene TRBV7-2 combines with J gene TRBJ1-2; D uncertain. Per the germline V gene, CDR1 is SGHTA and CDR2 is FQGNSA. V gave up 1 base and J gave up 4 bases, with 4 bases separating them. This CDR3 has 12 amino acids. DNA of the CDR3: TGTGCCAGCAGCTTAGATGGCTATGGCTACACCTTC. Translating it yields CASSLDGYGYTF.

The CDR3, as DNA: TGTGCCAGCAGCTTAATCCCGGGGGGAACTTCCGGGGAGCTGTTTTTT. Its translation: CASSLIPGGTSGELFF. V gene TRBV7-3 combines with J gene TRBJ2-2, with 7 bases matching TRBD2. This CDR3 spans 16 amino acids. Per germline, CDR1 SGHTA and CDR2 FQGTGA. Trimming cost V 1 base and J 6 bases; bases outside gene matches: 8. The complete variable domain, with remaining parts taken from reference TRBV7-3 and TRBJ2-2, reads GAGVSQTPSNKVTEKGKYVELRCDPISGHTALYWYRQSLGQGPEFLIYFQGTGAADDSGLPNDRFFAVRPEGSVSTLKIQRTERGDSAVYLCASSLIPGGTSGELFFGEGSRLTVL.

This clone was seen a single time. The chain employs TRBV11-2 and TRBJ2-1; 10 positions match TRBD2. The CDR3 has 14 residues. Germline CDR1 reads SGHAT; CDR2 reads FQNNGV. Trimming at V came to 5 bases and at J to 12 bases, leaving 10 bases not matched to a gene. The CDR3 DNA sequence: TGTGCCAGCAGCCAGCGGGGGGGCCTCCTTAGGCAGTTCTTC. Translation: CASSQRGGLLRQFF.